The 21 T cell receptor beta chains given below trace back to one sample, sequenced in a study of cytomegalovirus exposure and HLA in healthy donors. Primers included in the PCR were 60 Vbeta and 13 Jbeta primers. Repertoires were generated with immunoSEQ multiplex PCR, while TCRdb's copy carries only in-frame clones and drops some. The sample has about 69,000 clones, around 68% seen once; the top ten hold around 9.9%. Material: PBMCs. The receptors were gathered from a woman aged 25 to 45 in good health and CMV-seronegative.

This chain connects TRBV18 to TRBJ2-2; TRBD1 might be the D (5 bases). Germline CDR1 and CDR2: KGHSH and LQKENI. Trimming cost V 1 base and J 2 bases, with 11 bases left between them. There are 16 residues in the CDR3. CDR3 in DNA: TGTGCCAGCTCACCACTAGGGGCCGGAAACACCGGGGAGCTGTTTTTT. The encoded protein is CASSPLGAGNTGELFF.

This chain uses TRBV7-9 with TRBJ2-7, with 9 bases identical to TRBD1. Germline V gives CDR1 SEHNR, CDR2 FQNEAQ (reference sequence). Trimming cost V 7 bases and J 5 bases; bases outside gene matches: 6. The CDR3 spans 13 residues. The CDR3 loop is CASTPGTGNEQYF. The CDR3 DNA reads as TGTGCCAGCACCCCCGGGACAGGGAACGAGCAGTACTTC.

The CDR3 protein is CASSGGGHQPQHF. In DNA form, the CDR3 reads TGTGCCAGCAGTGGTGGCGGTCATCAGCCCCAGCATTTT. J is TRBJ1-5 and V is TRBV9; D uncertain. The CDR3 extends over 13 amino acids. Germline V gene lookup returns CDR1 SGDLS and CDR2 YYNGEE. Trimming stripped 5 bases from V and 5 bases from J, with 11 bases between.

The chain recombines TRBV4-2 with TRBJ2-1, with 8 bases identical to TRBD1. V shed 5 bases and J 5 bases; nucleotides not matched to a gene: 5. Germline-derived CDR1 and CDR2 are LGHNA and YNFKEQ. The CDR3 loop spans 14 amino acids. The chain's CDR3 is CASSNRQGNNEQFF. In DNA form, the CDR3 reads TGTGCCAGCAGCAACAGACAGGGGAACAATGAGCAGTTCTTC.

The V and J genes are TRBV13 and TRBJ2-2; D is unclear. V gave up 0 bases and J gave up 6 bases, with 8 bases separating them. The germline CDR1 and CDR2 sequences are PRHDT and FYEKMQ (reference sequence). The CDR3 consists of 14 residues. CDR3 amino acids: CASSLGDKSGELFF. Here the CDR3 DNA reads TGTGCCAGCAGCTTAGGTGACAAATCCGGGGAGCTGTTTTTT.

V and J are TRBV5-5 and TRBJ1-4, with D uncertain. The CDR3 sequence is 16 residues long. Trimming took 1 base from V and 0 from J, leaving 10 bases between them. The germline CDR1 and CDR2 sequences are SGHKS and YYEKEE (reference sequence). The chain's CDR3 is CASSLHRTATNEKLFF. DNA for the CDR3: TGTGCCAGCAGCTTGCACAGAACCGCAACTAATGAAAAACTGTTTTTT.

This chain connects TRBV13 to TRBJ2-7; no definite D call. The CDR3 is 14 amino acids. Germline V gene lookup returns CDR1 PRHDT and CDR2 FYEKMQ (reference sequence). V dropped 2 bases and J dropped 0 bases, with 8 bases sitting between them. The CDR3 DNA reads as TGTGCCAGCAGCTTATACTCGTACTCCTACGAGCAGTACTTC. This codes for CASSLYSYSYEQYF.

The chain couples TRBV28 to TRBJ2-7, with D possibly matching TRBD2 (6 bases). CDR1 and CDR2 (germline): MDHEN, SYDVKM. Deletions cut 5 bases from V and 1 base from J, with 15 bases between. This CDR3 region has 15 residues. DNA of the CDR3: TGTGCCAGCAGTCCGCCCGGGGCGGGATCCTACGAGCAGTACTTC. Translated: CASSPPGAGSYEQYF.

This chain uses TRBV11-2 with TRBJ1-2; 8 nucleotides agree with TRBD1. This CDR3 region has 15 residues. The V gene's germline CDR1 is SGHAT and CDR2 FQNNGV. Germline trimming cut 1 base from V and 0 bases from J; bases unmatched to any gene: 1. The CDR3 coding sequence is TGTGCCAGCAGCTTAGTACAGGGGGCTAACTATGGCTACACCTTC. Amino acid sequence: CASSLVQGANYGYTF.

This clone appeared once. The same CDR3 is also encoded by other DNA sequences in this sample. The rearrangement uses TRBV30 and TRBJ1-6; maybe TRBD1 (5 bases). Germline CDR1 GTSNPN, CDR2 SVGIG (reference sequence). V lost 0 bases and J lost 4, with 7 bases in between. The CDR3 length is 14 residues. CDR3 sequence: CAWSVQGYNSPLHF. CDR3 DNA sequence: TGTGCCTGGAGTGTGCAGGGATATAATTCACCCCTCCACTTT.

The CDR3 is CASSGAETDTQYF. CDR3 in DNA: TGTGCCAGCAGCGGAGCGGAAACAGATACGCAGTATTTT. The chain is built from TRBV11-3 and TRBJ2-3; possible D gene TRBD2, 5 bases. Germline V CDR1 and CDR2: SGHNT, YENEEA. This CDR3 has 13 amino acids. The V and J ends lost 5 bases and 3 bases respectively, with 9 bases between them.

This clone was seen a handful of times. The chain recombines TRBV10-1 with TRBJ2-5; TRBD2 aligns across 9 bases. Germline lookup yields CDR1 WNHNN and CDR2 SYGVQD (reference sequence). The CDR3 runs 15 residues. Unmatched junction bases numbered 6, after V lost 4 bases and J lost 3 bases. The CDR3, as DNA: TGCGCCAGCAGTGGAGGTAGCGGGGGAAAAGAGACCCAGTACTTC. It encodes CASSGGSGGKETQYF.

This clone was picked up one time. This rearrangement joins TRBV6-5 to TRBJ1-2; 8 bases are shared with TRBD1. This CDR3 contains 15 residues. The V gene's germline CDR1 is MNHEY and CDR2 SVGAGI. V was clipped by 0 bases and J by 3 bases; unmatched bases: 3. The CDR3 region has the DNA TGTGCCAGCAGTTACTCAACAGGGGGTTACTATGGCTACACCTTC. Amino acids: CASSYSTGGYYGYTF.

The J gene is TRBJ2-3, the V gene TRBV5-4; 13 bases align to TRBD2. Looked up from germline, CDR1 is SGHNT and CDR2 is YYREEE (reference sequence). The V gene end was trimmed by 3 bases and the J gene end by 3 bases; junction bases not matched to a gene: 4. The CDR3 runs 16 residues. Written as DNA, the CDR3 is TGTGCCAGCAGCTGGTCACTAGCGGGGGGGACAGATACGCAGTATTTT. Encoded protein: CASSWSLAGGTDTQYF.

This clone has more than one count but fewer than ten. V usage is TRBV9 and J usage is TRBJ2-2, with TRBD2 as a possible D gene (6 bases). CDR3 length: 16 amino acids. CDR1 SGDLS and CDR2 YYNGEE come from the germline V gene. V was clipped by 0 bases and J by 5 bases, with 14 bases between them. The CDR3 nucleotides read TGTGCCAGCAGCGTAGTCCGGGGCGCGGGAACCGGGGAGCTGTTTTTT. Its translation: CASSVVRGAGTGELFF.

This rearrangement joins TRBV2 to TRBJ2-3, with D perhaps TRBD1 (6 bases). The CDR3 length is 13 residues. Looked up from germline, CDR1 is SNHLY and CDR2 is FYNNEI. Trimming removed 8 bases from V and 1 base from J, with 10 bases in between. CDR3: CASLGGRTDTQYF. DNA for the CDR3: TGTGCCAGCCTAGGGGGTCGCACAGATACGCAGTATTTT. Full variable domain (missing parts from reference TRBV2 and TRBJ2-3): EPEVTQTPSHQVTQMGQEVILRCVPISNHLYFYWYRQILGQKVEFLVSFYNNEISEKSEIFDDQFSVERPDGSNFTLKIRSTKLEDSAMYFCASLGGRTDTQYFGPGTRLTVL.

This rearrangement joins TRBV7-3 to TRBJ1-2; D is unresolved. Germline V gives CDR1 SGHTA, CDR2 FQGTGA. The CDR3 contains 15 residues. The V end was cut by 4 bases, the J end by 1 base, with 13 bases between. CDR3 sequence (DNA): TGTGCCAGCAGCTCATATCGACGGGATAACTATGGCTACACCTTC. This sequence encodes CASSSYRRDNYGYTF.

The rearrangement links TRBV13 to TRBJ2-1; TRBD2 aligns across 15 bases. Germline lookup yields CDR1 PRHDT and CDR2 FYEKMQ (reference sequence). After removal of 5 bases from V and 10 bases from J, the junction contained 9 bases not matched to a gene. The CDR3 consists of 16 residues. The CDR3 here is CASSLRTSGGAAEQFF. CDR3 DNA: TGTGCCAGCAGCCTCCGGACTAGCGGGGGGGCCGCGGAGCAGTTCTTC.

This clone has more than one count but fewer than ten. The chain combines TRBV20-1 with TRBJ1-5, with D hard to call. V lost 0 bases, J lost 12 bases, and 9 bases lay in between. CDR1 DFQATT and CDR2 SNEGSKA come from the germline V gene (reference sequence). This CDR3 is 11 amino acids long. CDR3 protein: CSARDREIQHF. DNA for the CDR3: TGCAGTGCTAGAGACCGGGAAATCCAGCATTTT.

This chain connects TRBV19 to TRBJ2-5; 7 bases line up with TRBD1. The V gene's germline CDR1 is LNHDA and CDR2 SQIVND (reference sequence). The CDR3 is 13 residues long. Losses at the gene ends were 6 bases for V and 5 bases for J; bases not matched to a gene: 6. The CDR3 DNA reads TGTGCCAGTAGAGGGACAGTCAGCGAGACCCAGTACTTC. Encoded protein: CASRGTVSETQYF.

DNA of the CDR3: TGTGCCAGCAGTTACACAGGGGGCGCGACCGCAGATACGCAGTATTTT. Its protein product is CASSYTGGATADTQYF. The gene calls are TRBV28 and TRBJ2-3, with 9 bases matching TRBD1. The CDR3 extends over 16 amino acids. Germline CDR1 reads MDHEN; CDR2 reads SYDVKM. Trimming removed 4 bases from V and 4 bases from J; junction bases left unmatched: 9.